This T cell receptor beta chain was recorded in a study of chronic HIV infection and antiretroviral therapy. MiXCR, applied by TCRdb to the 5' RACE reads, yields one record per CDR3 protein. In the table there are about 48,000 distinct CDR3 sequences, 15% to 20% of which are singletons. In germline, CDR1 is MDHEN, CDR2 SYDVKM. V lost 6 bases and J 5 bases, leaving 4 bases between the germline ends. The CDR3 totals 11 residues. V and J are TRBV28 and TRBJ1-4, with D unclear. The TCR sequence derives from an adult who had HIV and had not received antiretroviral therapy, or was an uninfected healthy control (not recorded which). The sequenced sample was peripheral blood. CDR3 DNA sequence: TGTGCCAGCAGCCCAAATGAAAAACTGTTTTTT. It encodes CASSPNEKLFF.